This T cell receptor (beta chain) was profiled in a study of blood T cell repertoires in COVID-19. For the study at large: Both acute and convalescent COVID-19 samples were obtained from the United States, Italy and Spain. Nucleic acid was either cDNA or gDNA, and it came from T cells, B-cell-depleted T cells, or PBMCs.

TCRdb's table, derived via immunoSEQ multiplex PCR, lists solely in-frame clones and lacks some. The sample records about 190,000 clones, around 85% being singletons. Germline V gives CDR1 LNHDA, CDR2 SQIVND (reference sequence). Deletions cut 7 bases from V and 1 base from J, with 7 bases between. CDR3 length equals 12 residues. All enrollees were about 18 to 100 years old and from under 25 US areas. Sequencing was performed on PBMCs or T cells enriched from blood (not recorded which). V and J are TRBV19 and TRBJ1-2; D is unclear. The clonotype was recovered from a woman in her twenties or thirties who had recovered from COVID-19. The CDR3 protein is CASISYNYGYTF. The CDR3 DNA reads as TGTGCCAGTATCTCTTATAACTATGGCTACACCTTC.